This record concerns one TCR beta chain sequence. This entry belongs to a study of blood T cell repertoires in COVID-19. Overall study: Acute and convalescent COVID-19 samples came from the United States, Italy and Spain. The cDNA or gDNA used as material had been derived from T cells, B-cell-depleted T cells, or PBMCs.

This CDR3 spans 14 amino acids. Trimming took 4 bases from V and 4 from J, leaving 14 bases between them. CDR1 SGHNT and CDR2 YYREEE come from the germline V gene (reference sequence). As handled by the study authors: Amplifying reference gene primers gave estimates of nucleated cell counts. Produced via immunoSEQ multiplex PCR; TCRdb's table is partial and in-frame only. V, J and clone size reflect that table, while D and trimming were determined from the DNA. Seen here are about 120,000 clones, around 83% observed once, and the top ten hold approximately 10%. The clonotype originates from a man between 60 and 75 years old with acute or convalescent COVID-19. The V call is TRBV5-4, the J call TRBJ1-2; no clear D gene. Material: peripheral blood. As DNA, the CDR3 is TGTGCCAGCAGCCGGGGAGGGCCCCCCTATGGCTACACCTTC. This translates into CASSRGGPPYGYTF.